What follows describes a single TCR beta chain. Its antigen remains unknown. This entry belongs to a study of T cell responses to AZD1222 COVID-19 vaccine. General study points: Donor demographics were predominantly white British with a female majority; clonal diversity may be underestimated. Vaccine-related CD4 TCRs covered spike, predominating at 160-218 and 743-854.

The germline CDR1 and CDR2 sequences are SGHTA and FQGNSA. Trimming removed 1 base at V and 4 bases at J, with 7 bases between. The CDR3 runs to 14 residues. The repertoire was sequenced with immunoSEQ multiplex PCR; TCRdb's copy has only in-frame clones and lacks some. Of about 150,000 clones listed, around nine tenths are singletons. The sequencing used peripheral blood, collected on day 0 of AZD1222 vaccination. V usage is TRBV7-2 and J usage is TRBJ2-2; tentatively, D is TRBD2 (6 bases). This TCR was recovered from an adult in good health. The CDR3 reads CASSLVAATGELFF. The CDR3 DNA reads TGTGCCAGCAGCTTAGTAGCGGCCACCGGGGAGCTGTTTTTT.